The 23 T cell receptor beta chains below were found in one sample sequenced in a study of tumor-infiltrating lymphocytes in primary liver carcinoma. RNA was extracted from whole blood without cell sorting, alongside germline DNA. A constant-region primer served to make TCR beta cDNA from roughly 500 ng total RNA. For TCR beta, libraries were produced by three nested multiplex PCR rounds using slightly modified ARM-PCR. The study ran its first two PCR rounds for approximately 11 cycles each, using TRBV1-TRBV30 forward primers and a C-beta reverse primer. From the multiplex PCR reads, TCRdb called clonotypes with MiXCR, one entry per CDR3 protein. Here the sample spans 250,000 to 350,000 distinct CDR3 sequences, 50% to 60% being singletons. The sequenced material came from peripheral blood. The source is a woman aged 25 to 39 with primary liver carcinoma and hepatitis B virus infection.

With regard to this clonotype: A read error may explain this, as a much larger clone is one base away. This chain uses TRBV12-3 or TRBV12-4 with TRBJ2-5; D perhaps matches TRBD2 (6 bases). This CDR3 is 15 amino acids long. The chain's CDR3 is CDSSPIGTPQETQYF. The DNA for the CDR3 is TGTGACAGCAGTCCGATCGGGACTCCCCAAGAGACCCAGTACTTC.

Regarding this clonotype: A much larger clone lies one base from this, so it may be a read error. V gene TRBV4-2 combines with J gene TRBJ2-7, with a possible D match to TRBD2 (5 bases). The CDR3 extends over 15 amino acids. The V gene's germline CDR1 is LGHNA and CDR2 YNFKEQ. The ends were cut back, 1 base at V and 5 bases at J, with 15 bases in the middle. CDR3 in DNA: TGTGCCAGCAGCCAAGGTTTCCTTGCGGAGGACGAGCAGTACTTC. Translation: CASSQGFLAEDEQYF.

A note on this clonotype: This may be a read error, as it is one base from a much larger clone. The gene calls are TRBV4-2 and TRBJ2-7, with TRBD1 identical over 7 bases. V lost 3 bases, J lost 2 bases, and 7 bases stayed unmatched. Germline CDR1 LGHNA, CDR2 YNFKEQ. The CDR3 covers 15 residues. The CDR3 loop is CASSQGLGTAYEQYF. CDR3 DNA sequence: TGTGCCAGCAGCCAGGGCCTAGGGACAGCCTACGAGCAGTACTTC.

On this clonotype: A single base separates this from a much larger clone, so it may be a read error. This chain joins TRBV12-3 or TRBV12-4 and TRBJ2-7; 8 bases match TRBD2. This CDR3 has 16 amino acids. J gave up 6 bases and V 6 bases, and 16 bases lay outside the gene matches. This CDR3 reads CASSQTSSGRLSEQYF. CDR3 coding DNA: TGTGCCAGCAGCCAAACCTCTAGCGGGCGCCTCTCCGAGCAGTACTTC.

On this clonotype itself: This may arise from a read error, as a much more abundant clone is one base away. The V call is TRBV14, the J call TRBJ2-7; D is undetermined. CDR3 length equals 14 residues. Per the germline V gene, CDR1 is SGHDN and CDR2 is FVKESK. CDR3 in amino acids: CANSQALSKQEQYF. For the CDR3, the DNA is TGTGCCAACAGCCAAGCCTTGTCGAAACAGGAGCAGTACTTC.

With respect to this clonotype: The CDR3 ends on some other residue instead of the conserved phenylalanine or tryptophan, so this is likely a read error. The chain employs TRBV12-3 or TRBV12-4 and TRBJ2-5, with D perhaps matching TRBD2 (7 bases). This CDR3 is built from 14 residues. The V gene lost 11 bases and the J gene lost 2 bases, with 18 bases spanning the gap. For the CDR3, the DNA is TGTGCCGGCGCCCCGGGGGGCCGACAAGAGACCCAGTACTTG. Translating it yields CAGAPGGRQETQYL.

Note on this clonotype: A read error may explain this, as a much larger clone is one base away. The CDR3 nucleotides read TGTGCCAGCGGCGGACTAGCGGGAGGGACGGACGAGCAGTACTTC. Translation: CASGGLAGGTDEQYF. V and J are TRBV11-2 and TRBJ2-7, with TRBD2 matching over 15 bases. From germline, CDR1 is SGHAT and CDR2 FQNNGV. The CDR3 contains 15 residues. V was clipped by 8 bases and J by 5 bases; unmatched bases: 7. Combining the CDR3 with reference TRBV11-2 and TRBJ2-7 gives the whole variable domain EAGVAQSPRYKIIEKRQSVAFWCNPISGHATLYWYQQILGQGPKLLIQFQNNGVVDDSQLPKDRFSAERLKGVDSTLKIQPAKLEDSAVYLCASGGLAGGTDEQYFGPGTRLTVT.

This clonotype occurred many times. The chain employs TRBV12-3 or TRBV12-4 and TRBJ1-6; the match to TRBD1 covers 8 bases. V lost 6 bases, J lost 7 bases, and 5 bases stayed unmatched. The length of the CDR3 is 14 residues. Here the CDR3 reads CASRGQGENSPLHF. DNA for the CDR3: TGTGCCAGCAGAGGACAGGGAGAAAATTCACCCCTCCACTTT.

V gene TRBV29-1 combines with J gene TRBJ2-7, with unresolved D. The CDR3 has 13 residues. Between the trimmed V and J ends, which lost 7 bases and 6 bases, there was a span of 19 bases. Germline CDR1 is SQVTM and CDR2 is ANQGSEA. CDR3 in amino acids: CSARIGEVSEQYF. The CDR3, as DNA: TGCAGCGCCCGGATTGGCGAGGTTTCCGAGCAGTACTTC.

The chain couples TRBV12-3 or TRBV12-4 to TRBJ2-7, with D tentatively TRBD1 or TRBD2 (6 bases each). CDR3 length: 15 residues. Trimming pared 6 bases from V and 3 bases from J, leaving 18 bases between. CDR3 coding DNA: TGTGCCAGCAGAAGGGGGGCAGGGATCTTCTACGAGCAGTACTTC. Translation: CASRRGAGIFYEQYF.

This clonotype was detected only once. This chain uses TRBV29-1 with TRBJ2-2; the D is unclear. The CDR3 has 12 residues. Per germline, CDR1 SQVTM and CDR2 ANQGSEA. V was cut by 4 bases and J by 5 bases, with 8 bases left in between. CDR3 DNA: TGCAGCGTTGTGGTGTGGACCGGGGAGCTGTTTTTT. Its translation is CSVVVWTGELFF.

The J gene is TRBJ2-5, the V gene TRBV11-2; no clear D gene. Germline-derived CDR1 and CDR2 are SGHAT and FQNNGV. Trimming left V 5 bases short and J 4 bases short, with 20 bases between. The CDR3 is made up of 16 amino acids. CDR3 DNA: TGTGCCAGCAGCCCACGGTCTCCAGCGCGACGAGAGACCCAGTACTTC. It translates to CASSPRSPARRETQYF.

This clonotype was seen a few times. This chain uses TRBV29-1 with TRBJ1-1; D is unclear. The CDR3 totals 13 residues. Per the germline V gene, CDR1 is SQVTM and CDR2 is ANQGSEA. Trimming pared 8 bases from V and 1 base from J, leaving 14 bases between. The CDR3 protein is CSSPDATNTEAFF. The CDR3 DNA is TGCAGCTCCCCCGATGCCACGAACACTGAAGCTTTCTTT.

This clonotype was seen many times. This chain joins TRBV4-1 and TRBJ2-3; 9 bases line up with TRBD2. The trim removed 0 bases at V and 8 bases at J, leaving 9 bases unmatched. The germline V gene encodes CDR1 MGHRA and CDR2 YSYEKL. CDR3 size: 16 residues. In DNA form, the CDR3 reads TGCGCCAGCAGCCAAGATCAGAGCGGGAGGAGGCGTACGCAGTATTTT. It codes for CASSQDQSGRRRTQYF.

A note on this clonotype: Compared with germline, one end of the junction differs, possibly owing to a read error. This chain connects TRBV6-2 or TRBV6-3 to TRBJ2-7; unclear D gene. The germline V gene has CDR1 MNHEY and CDR2 SVGEGT. The CDR3 covers 13 residues. In DNA form, the CDR3 reads TGTGCCAGCTGTTACGAAGTACCCTACGAGCAGTACTTC. Residues: CASCYEVPYEQYF.

V usage is TRBV4-1 and J usage is TRBJ1-2; no firm D call. V shed 1 base and J shed 10 bases, with 19 bases lying between them. The CDR3 is 15 residues long. Germline loops: CDR1 MGHRA, CDR2 YSYEKL. Here the CDR3 reads CASSQVRAFSVDYTF. Written as DNA, the CDR3 is TGCGCCAGCAGCCAAGTCCGAGCATTCAGCGTGGACTACACCTTC.

The sample holds many counts of this clonotype. This chain joins TRBV11-3 and TRBJ2-1; 11 nucleotides line up with TRBD2. V was pared by 3 bases and J by 6 bases, with 4 bases of the junction left unmatched. This CDR3 comprises 15 residues. CDR1 SGHNT and CDR2 YENEEA come from the germline V gene. The CDR3 coding sequence is TGTGCCAGCAGCTTCGGTAGCGGGAGGGCCAATGAGCAGTTCTTC. Encoded protein: CASSFGSGRANEQFF.

Note on this clonotype: A much larger clone sits a single nucleotide away, making a read error possible. This is likely a read error, given that the CDR3 carries no conserved phenylalanine or tryptophan at its end. The gene calls are TRBV6-2 or TRBV6-3 and TRBJ2-3, with TRBD1 as a possible D gene (5 bases). Germline V gene lookup returns CDR1 MNHEY and CDR2 SVGEGT. V lost 2 bases to trimming and J lost 6 bases, with 15 bases between them. The CDR3 extends over 15 amino acids. The CDR3 nucleotides read TGTGCCAGCAGTTACGGGGCAGGGTCCTCGGATACGCAGTATATT. Amino acid sequence: CASSYGAGSSDTQYI.

This clonotype appeared a single time. The junction and the germline gene differ at one end; a read error may be behind it. The gene calls are TRBV7-8 and TRBJ2-3; TRBD1 matches 8 bases. The CDR3 extends over 17 amino acids. Germline V CDR1 and CDR2: SGHVS, FQNEAQ. CDR3 DNA: TGTGCCAGCAGCTTATCCCGACAGGGGTCGACTGGAGATACGCACTATTTT. It encodes CASSLSRQGSTGDTHYF.

Concerning this clonotype itself: A read error is likely, as this CDR3 ends without the conserved phenylalanine or tryptophan. This chain connects TRBV11-2 to TRBJ1-6, with D perhaps TRBD1 (5 bases). CDR3 length equals 12 residues. CDR1 and CDR2 (germline): SGHAT, FQNNGV. In nucleotides, the CDR3 is TGTGTCAGCAGCCTCTCCGCAGGGACCCTCCACTAT. This sequence encodes CVSSLSAGTLHY.

This clonotype has a handful of counts. Germline and junction disagree at one end, which may indicate a read error. The chain is built from TRBV12-3 or TRBV12-4 and TRBJ2-5; tentatively, D is TRBD2 (5 bases). The CDR3 has 10 amino acids. The CDR3 nucleotides read TGTGTCAGCGCCGGAGGGACCCAGTACTTC. Translated, it gives CVSAGGTQYF.

Regarding this clonotype: Here the CDR3 omits its conserved ending phenylalanine or tryptophan, so a read error is the likely source. This chain joins TRBV29-1 and TRBJ2-6, with a weak D call TRBD2 (5 bases). The CDR3 extends over 12 amino acids. Germline lookup yields CDR1 SQVTM and CDR2 ANQGSEA. CDR3: CGVGGGANVLTI. DNA for the CDR3: TGCGGCGTTGGAGGAGGGGCCAACGTCCTGACTATC.

Ten or more counts support this clonotype. The rearrangement uses TRBV6-2 or TRBV6-3 and TRBJ1-6; D remains ambiguous. The germline CDR1 and CDR2 sequences are MNHEY and SVGEGT. The CDR3 extends over 14 amino acids. Between the trimmed V and J ends, which lost 0 bases and 7 bases, there was a span of 7 bases. CDR3 loop: CASSYSRENSPLHF. CDR3 DNA sequence: TGTGCCAGCAGTTACTCTAGAGAAAATTCACCCCTCCACTTT.